Each of the 5 T cell receptor beta chains below was sequenced from the same sample in a study of OX40 agonist ivuxolimab in advanced cancers. Some clones are missing from TCRdb's copy, which holds only in-frame ones; the method was immunoSEQ multiplex PCR. The table has approximately 32,000 clones, approximately 81% seen once; the top ten hold 22%. This sample comprised CD4+ or CD8+ T cells sorted from blood, obtained in a trial of the OX40 agonist ivuxolimab. The receptors here all came from an adult with an advanced solid tumor such as melanoma, head and neck, liver or kidney cancer.

The J gene is TRBJ1-6, the V gene TRBV18; D is unresolved. The CDR3 consists of 12 residues. Germline V gene lookup returns CDR1 KGHSH and CDR2 LQKENI. Trimming cost V 2 bases and J 6 bases, with 2 bases left between them. This CDR3 is CASSPINSPLHF. Written as DNA, the CDR3 is TGTGCCAGCTCACCAATTAATTCACCCCTCCACTTT.

This clone was counted a single time. This rearrangement joins TRBV7-9 to TRBJ2-5, with 7 bases fitting TRBD2. Germline CDR1 and CDR2: SEHNR and FQNEAQ (reference sequence). V was clipped by 4 bases and J by 12 bases; unmatched bases: 11. This CDR3 is built from 13 residues. In DNA form, the CDR3 reads TGTGCCAGCAGCTCTCCTACACCGGGACTAAAGTACTTC. It specifies CASSSPTPGLKYF.

In its sample, this clone was seen once. The V call is TRBV27, the J call TRBJ1-2; unclear D gene. The CDR3 length is 12 residues. Trimming stripped 6 bases from V and 9 bases from J, with 14 bases between. The germline CDR1 and CDR2 sequences are MNHEY and SMNVEV (reference sequence). CDR3 sequence reads: CASSDGLYSYTF. The CDR3 DNA is TGTGCCAGCAGCGACGGCTTATATAGCTACACCTTC.

The chain links TRBV4-1 to TRBJ2-2; the D gene is possibly TRBD2 (6 bases). This CDR3 region has 13 residues. Between the trimmed V and J ends, which lost 5 bases and 7 bases, there was a span of 11 bases. Germline-derived CDR1 and CDR2 are MGHRA and YSYEKL. The CDR3 protein is CASSLRGNGELFF. The CDR3 nucleotides are TGCGCCAGCAGCTTGCGGGGTAACGGGGAGCTGTTTTTT.

The chain joins TRBV28 to TRBJ2-1, with 7 nucleotides matching TRBD2. The germline CDR1 and CDR2 sequences are MDHEN and SYDVKM. CDR3 length: 17 amino acids. Germline trimming cut 1 base from V and 0 bases from J; bases unmatched to any gene: 6. The CDR3, as DNA: TGTGCCAGCAGTTTATCCCCACAGCGGGACTCCTACAATGAGCAGTTCTTC. This codes for CASSLSPQRDSYNEQFF. Full variable domain (remainder filled in from reference TRBV28 and TRBJ2-1): DVKVTQSSRYLVKRTGEKVFLECVQDMDHENMFWYRQDPGLGLRLIYFSYDVKMKEKGDIPEGYSVSREKKERFSLILESASTNQTSMYLCASSLSPQRDSYNEQFFGPGTRLTVL.